This T cell receptor beta chain appears in the sequencing data of a study of cytotoxic CD8 clonotypes in ibrutinib-treated CLL. Study details: Mean values per sample were 260,000 or so productive templates and 98,000 or so productive rearrangements.

The CDR3 loop spans 19 amino acids. V was pared by 4 bases and J by 0 bases, with 22 bases between. Germline CDR1 and CDR2: SGHTA and FQGTGA. Data came from immunoSEQ multiplex PCR; TCRdb stores just in-frame clones and leaves some out. The sample yields more than 200,000 clones, 70% seen once. This sequence was found in a human donor with chronic lymphocytic leukemia. The specimen comprised PBMCs, sampled after 24 months of ibrutinib treatment. V is TRBV7-3 and J is TRBJ1-5; D possibly corresponds to TRBD1 (6 bases). In nucleotides, the CDR3 is TGTGCCAGCAGCTCGCACAGGGACCCACCCCATTATAGCAATCAGCCCCAGCATTTT. Translated, it gives CASSSHRDPPHYSNQPQHF.